This T cell receptor beta chain derives from a study of blood T cell repertoires in COVID-19. The Seattle site enrolled patients during active infection and followed them longitudinally. Germline CDR1 is SGHAT and CDR2 is FQNNGV. The CDR3 loop spans 17 amino acids. V was pared by 4 bases and J by 1 base, with 18 bases between. Produced via immunoSEQ multiplex PCR; TCRdb's table is partial and in-frame only. Of a few hundred thousand clones listed, roughly 90% were seen once; the top ten hold 7.1%. V usage is TRBV11-2 and J usage is TRBJ2-3; D unresolved. The clonotype comes from a woman aged 60-70 years with COVID-19, enrolled during active disease. The sequencing input was peripheral blood. The CDR3 coding sequence is TGTGCCAGCAGCTCAGATTTGATAACCACACGCACAGATACGCAGTATTTT. It yields the protein CASSSDLITTRTDTQYF.